These 25 T cell receptor beta chains share one sample of origin, sequenced in a study of blood T cell repertoires in COVID-19. Sequencing was performed with immunoSEQ multiplex PCR; in TCRdb, only in-frame clones are kept and a portion is missing. Among 300,000 to 350,000 clones listed, approximately 90% were seen once. Source material: peripheral blood. These receptors came from a woman aged 25 to 39 with COVID-19, enrolled during active disease.

This chain joins TRBV5-5 and TRBJ1-5; the D is unclear. The germline V gene has CDR1 SGHKS and CDR2 YYEKEE (reference sequence). The V and J ends lost 4 bases and 5 bases respectively, with 10 bases between them. CDR3 length: 13 amino acids. The CDR3 loop is CASSTGSDQPQHF. As DNA, the CDR3 is TGTGCCAGCAGCACGGGATCAGATCAGCCCCAGCATTTT.

The chain joins TRBV2 to TRBJ2-4; a possible D gene is TRBD2 (5 bases). The CDR3 is 15 residues long. Trimming shortened V by 7 bases and J by 2 bases, and 15 bases separated the two germline ends. Per germline, CDR1 SNHLY and CDR2 FYNNEI. The CDR3 reads CASNAEEPPKNIQYF. CDR3 in DNA: TGTGCCAGCAACGCGGAGGAACCCCCCAAAAACATTCAGTACTTC.

This chain joins TRBV12-5 and TRBJ2-2; D perhaps matches TRBD2 (6 bases). The CDR3 loop spans 16 amino acids. Germline lookup yields CDR1 LGHNT and CDR2 FRNRAP. V was cut by 0 bases and J by 1 base, with 9 bases left in between. The CDR3 loop reads CASGLVTGVNTGELFF. CDR3 nucleotide sequence: TGTGCTAGTGGTTTGGTTACGGGAGTGAACACCGGGGAGCTGTTTTTT.

The chain employs TRBV5-5 and TRBJ1-1; tentatively, D is TRBD1 (5 bases). CDR1 SGHKS and CDR2 YYEKEE come from the germline V gene (reference sequence). V was cut by 4 bases and J by 0 bases, with 13 bases left in between. CDR3 length: 15 amino acids. CDR3 loop: CASSPGGFLNTEAFF. The DNA of the CDR3 is TGTGCCAGCAGCCCGGGGGGATTTTTGAACACTGAAGCTTTCTTT. Filled out from reference TRBV5-5 and TRBJ1-1, the complete variable domain reads DAGVTQSPTHLIKTRGQQVTLRCSPISGHKSVSWYQQVLGQGPQFIFQYYEKEERGRGNFPDRFSARQFPNYSSELNVNALLLGDSALYLCASSPGGFLNTEAFFGQGTRLTVV.

The chain uses TRBV27 and TRBJ1-5; D ambiguous. The CDR3 runs to 14 residues. Germline values: CDR1 MNHEY, CDR2 SMNVEV (reference sequence). V was clipped by 5 bases and J by 4 bases, with 12 bases between them. As DNA, the CDR3 is TGTGCCAGCAGTCGAAACGGCGGGAATCAGCCCCAGCATTTT. Amino acid sequence: CASSRNGGNQPQHF.

This chain links TRBV10-3 with TRBJ2-7; 16 nucleotides match TRBD2. With 10 bases clipped from V and 2 bases from J, the junction kept 2 bases outside the gene matches. Germline CDR1 and CDR2: ENHRY and SYGVKD. The CDR3 has 14 residues. The chain's CDR3 is CATGTSGRAYEQYF. CDR3 DNA: TGTGCCACAGGGACTAGCGGGAGGGCCTACGAGCAGTACTTC.

The V gene is TRBV16, the J gene TRBJ2-1; D is undetermined. The CDR3 extends over 13 amino acids. V lost 5 bases to trimming and J lost 2 bases, with 7 bases between them. Germline V gene sequence: CDR1 KGHSY, CDR2 FQNENV. CDR3: CASSATTYNEQFF. The CDR3 DNA follows: TGTGCCAGCAGCGCTACTACCTACAATGAGCAGTTCTTC.

The chain has TRBV13 and TRBJ2-3; 8 bases are shared with TRBD2. This CDR3 is built from 16 residues. Germline CDR1 and CDR2: PRHDT and FYEKMQ (reference sequence). V trimming: 5 bases; J trimming: 0 bases; junction bases outside the gene matches: 7. The CDR3 DNA follows: TGTGCCAGCAGCCCATTAGCGGGGACTAGCACAGATACGCAGTATTTT. Protein product: CASSPLAGTSTDTQYF.

The chain recombines TRBV2 with TRBJ1-1; 9 bases agree with TRBD1. Germline CDR1 reads SNHLY; CDR2 reads FYNNEI. The CDR3 totals 13 residues. V lost 5 bases, J lost 6 bases, and 4 bases stayed unmatched. This CDR3 is CASSFDRGAEAFF. CDR3 in DNA: TGTGCCAGCAGTTTCGACAGGGGGGCTGAAGCTTTCTTT.

The chain uses TRBV5-4 and TRBJ2-7; D possibly corresponds to TRBD2 (6 bases). The CDR3 loop spans 13 amino acids. CDR1 is SGHNT, CDR2 YYREEE, per germline (reference sequence). Deletions cut 4 bases from V and 6 bases from J, with 14 bases between. CDR3 DNA: TGTGCCAGCAGCACAAGCGGGCCTTCCGAGCAGTACTTC. Encoded protein: CASSTSGPSEQYF.

The V call is TRBV23-1, the J call TRBJ1-1, with D maybe TRBD1 (5 bases). TRBV23-1 is an open reading frame whose function is uncertain. The CDR3 loop spans 17 amino acids. Trimming removed 1 base at V and 1 base at J, with 16 bases between. The CDR3 spells CASSQLVGQLKNTEAFF. The CDR3 DNA is TGCGCCAGCAGTCAATTGGTCGGACAACTGAAGAACACTGAAGCTTTCTTT.

The rearrangement links TRBV21-1 to TRBJ2-2; the DNA was not compared with TRBD1, the D call given in the table. TRBV21-1 is described as a pseudogene. The CDR3 length is 16 residues. This CDR3 is CASSKAGQGHTGELFF. DNA for the CDR3: TGTGCCAGCAGCAAAGCCGGACAGGGTCACACCGGGGAGCTGTTTTTT.

The chain couples TRBV5-1 to TRBJ1-5, with 8 bases aligning to TRBD1. Trimming removed 4 bases from V and 6 bases from J; junction bases left unmatched: 12. CDR3 length: 16 amino acids. Germline assignment: CDR1 SGHRS and CDR2 YFSETQ. The CDR3 is CASSREAGGAGQPQHF. The CDR3 DNA reads TGCGCCAGCAGCAGGGAGGCAGGGGGCGCGGGTCAGCCCCAGCATTTT.

In regard to this clone: Mismatch with germline at one junction end may stem from a read error. The chain uses TRBV7-7 and TRBJ2-3; TRBD2 matches 11 bases. The CDR3 consists of 17 residues. Germline CDR1 SSHAT, CDR2 FNYEAQ (reference sequence). In DNA, the CDR3 is TGTGCTAGCAGCTTACAATCGGGACTAGCGGCCACAGATACGCAGTATTTT. Its translation is CASSLQSGLAATDTQYF.

The chain joins TRBV5-1 to TRBJ2-2, with TRBD2 matching 9 bases. The CDR3 has 15 amino acids. V was pared by 4 bases and J by 3 bases, with 4 bases of the junction left unmatched. Germline loops: CDR1 SGHRS, CDR2 YFSETQ. CDR3 amino acids: CASSPGTSHTGELFF. In nucleotides, the CDR3 is TGCGCCAGCAGCCCGGGGACTAGCCACACCGGGGAGCTGTTTTTT.

CDR3 bases: TGCGCCAGCAGCCAGCATAGCGGGGGGTCCAATGAGCAGTTCTTC. Translation: CASSQHSGGSNEQFF. The chain recombines TRBV4-3 with TRBJ2-1; 10 nucleotides align to TRBD2. CDR1 is LGHNA and CDR2 is YSLEER in the germline V gene. With 3 bases clipped from V and 6 bases from J, the junction kept 5 bases outside the gene matches. The CDR3 loop spans 15 amino acids.

The genes are TRBV9 and TRBJ2-2, with TRBD2 matching over 11 bases. The trim removed 0 bases at V and 0 bases at J, leaving 7 bases unmatched. In germline, CDR1 is SGDLS, CDR2 YYNGEE. The CDR3 is 19 residues long. The CDR3 coding sequence is TGTGCCAGCAGCGTAGAGCCGCTAGCGGGAGGTGCGAACACCGGGGAGCTGTTTTTT. This codes for CASSVEPLAGGANTGELFF.

The J gene is TRBJ2-3, the V gene TRBV5-6; 10 bases align to TRBD1. The V gene's germline CDR1 is SGHDT and CDR2 YYEEEE. V shed 3 bases and J 8 bases; nucleotides not matched to a gene: 3. The CDR3 spans 13 residues. The CDR3 nucleotides read TGTGCCAGCAGCTGGGACAGGGGTGGTACGCAGTATTTT. It encodes CASSWDRGGTQYF.

This clone has a single count. The chain uses TRBV9 and TRBJ2-7; 8 positions match TRBD2. V shed 3 bases, J shed 6 bases, and the junction held 2 bases outside the gene matches. Per germline, CDR1 SGDLS and CDR2 YYNGEE. There are 12 residues in the CDR3. CDR3 sequence (DNA): TGTGCCAGCAGCGGTAGCGGGGCCGAGCAGTACTTC. This codes for CASSGSGAEQYF.

This sequence joins TRBV30 and TRBJ2-7; TRBD2 matches 11 bases. V was pared by 3 bases and J by 4 bases, with 2 bases of the junction left unmatched. CDR1 and CDR2 (germline): GTSNPN, SVGIG (reference sequence). The CDR3 covers 13 residues. This chain's CDR3 is CAWRLAGEYEQYF. The CDR3 nucleotides are TGTGCCTGGAGACTAGCGGGAGAGTACGAGCAGTACTTC.

The chain is built from TRBV15 and TRBJ1-2; D is possibly TRBD1 (6 bases). Trimming took off 4 bases at V and 4 bases at J, with 16 bases between the two ends. The CDR3 length is 15 residues. Per germline, CDR1 LNHNV and CDR2 YYDKDF (reference sequence). CDR3 region: CATSTGRGATYGYTF. The CDR3 DNA reads TGTGCCACCAGCACCGGGCGGGGGGCCACCTATGGCTACACCTTC.

The chain couples TRBV24-1 to TRBJ2-5, with D possibly being TRBD1 (5 bases). V was clipped by 4 bases and J by 0 bases, with 14 bases between them. CDR3 size: 16 residues. The V gene's germline CDR1 is KGHDR and CDR2 SFDVKD. This CDR3 is CATSDNWGRDQETQYF. Here the CDR3 DNA reads TGTGCCACCAGTGACAATTGGGGCAGGGACCAAGAGACCCAGTACTTC.

The rearrangement links TRBV6-5 to TRBJ2-5; 8 bases are a match to TRBD2. Germline V CDR1 and CDR2: MNHEY, SVGAGI. V lost 8 bases to trimming and J lost 4 bases; unmatched junction nucleotides: 6. The CDR3 contains 13 residues. The CDR3 is CASAGLAGETQYF. CDR3 nucleotide sequence: TGTGCCAGCGCGGGGCTAGCGGGAGAGACCCAGTACTTC.

The chain couples TRBV28 to TRBJ1-2; no clear D gene. The CDR3 is made up of 12 amino acids. V was pared by 6 bases and J by 1 base, with 6 bases between. Germline V gene lookup returns CDR1 MDHEN and CDR2 SYDVKM. The chain's CDR3 is CASRAVNYGYTF. CDR3 DNA sequence: TGTGCCAGCAGGGCAGTTAACTATGGCTACACCTTC.

The chain carries TRBV18 and TRBJ2-2; 14 positions agree with TRBD2. The germline V gene has CDR1 KGHSH and CDR2 LQKENI. The trim removed 0 bases at V and 5 bases at J, leaving 2 bases unmatched. The CDR3 contains 17 residues. CDR3 nucleotide sequence: TGTGCCAGCTCACCACCGAGACTAGCGGGAGGGACCGGGGAGCTGTTTTTT. This sequence encodes CASSPPRLAGGTGELFF.